What follows are 21 T cell receptor beta chains derived from one specimen sequenced in a study of blood T cell repertoires in COVID-19. Assay: immunoSEQ multiplex PCR; the TCRdb copy retains only in-frame clones and omits some. The data show fewer than 45,000 clones, with 85% to 90% seen just once and approximately 15% held by the top ten. Sample: peripheral blood. All receptors derive from a human donor in a cohort sampled during active COVID-19.

V usage is TRBV10-1 and J usage is TRBJ1-1; D might be TRBD1 (5 bases). Germline CDR1 and CDR2: WNHNN and SYGVQD (reference sequence). V gave up 4 bases and J gave up 10 bases, with 13 bases separating them. This CDR3 is 12 amino acids long. The DNA of the CDR3 is TGCGCCAGCAGTGTGGAGGGGAGTGGAGCTTTCTTT. Encoded protein: CASSVEGSGAFF.

This clone was observed a few times. The V and J genes are TRBV15 and TRBJ1-2; 7 bases map to TRBD1. The CDR3 is 13 amino acids. Trimming cost V 6 bases and J 8 bases; bases outside gene matches: 9. The germline V gene has CDR1 LNHNV and CDR2 YYDKDF (reference sequence). The CDR3 loop reads CATSTTGVGGYTF. The CDR3 nucleotides are TGTGCCACCAGTACCACAGGGGTCGGGGGCTACACCTTC.

The CDR3 nucleotides are TGTGCCAGCAGCTTATTTGGGGCCGCCACCAATGAGCAGTTCTTC. This gives the protein CASSLFGAATNEQFF. The rearrangement joins TRBV7-2 to TRBJ2-1; possibly TRBD1 for D (5 bases). The CDR3 is made up of 15 amino acids. Germline values: CDR1 SGHTA, CDR2 FQGNSA. V was clipped by 2 bases and J by 6 bases, with 14 bases between them.

The chain combines TRBV24-1 with TRBJ1-6; D is unresolved. With 3 bases removed from V and 9 bases from J, the gap between germline ends came to 5 bases. The CDR3 runs 12 residues. Germline values: CDR1 KGHDR, CDR2 SFDVKD. The DNA for the CDR3 is TGTGCCACCAGTGATGTCAGTTCACCCCTCCACTTT. Protein sequence: CATSDVSSPLHF.

This chain links TRBV4-1 with TRBJ2-7; D ambiguous. This CDR3 region has 15 residues. The germline V gene encodes CDR1 MGHRA and CDR2 YSYEKL. Deletions cut 0 bases from V and 1 base from J, with 10 bases between. The DNA of the CDR3 is TGCGCCAGCAGCCAAGAGGAGTACGGGTCCTACGAGCAGTACTTC. Residues: CASSQEEYGSYEQYF.

The rearrangement uses TRBV7-2 and TRBJ2-7, with 8 bases matching TRBD2. The CDR3 contains 14 residues. Germline V gene sequence: CDR1 SGHTA, CDR2 FQGNSA. The V and J ends lost 1 base and 5 bases, in that order; junction bases with no gene match: 4. The CDR3 loop reads CASSLVGRGDEQYF. CDR3 in DNA: TGTGCCAGCAGCTTAGTTGGGCGGGGGGACGAGCAGTACTTC.

This rearrangement joins TRBV7-9 to TRBJ1-6; D is perhaps TRBD1 (6 bases). Germline CDR1 and CDR2: SEHNR and FQNEAQ (reference sequence). The length of the CDR3 is 16 residues. V was trimmed by 1 base and J by 7 bases, leaving 14 bases between them. CDR3 DNA: TGTGCCAGCAGCTTAGGTGGGGGGGGGCCCAATTCACCCCTCCACTTT. Residues: CASSLGGGGPNSPLHF.

J is TRBJ1-1 and V is TRBV25-1; tentative D call: TRBD1 (6 bases). CDR3 length equals 14 residues. CDR1 and CDR2 from the germline V gene are MGHDK and SYGVNS. Trimming cost V 2 bases and J 1 base, with 8 bases left between them. CDR3 DNA: TGTGCCAGCAGTGAAACAGGGTGGAACACTGAAGCTTTCTTT. Protein sequence: CASSETGWNTEAFF.

The chain employs TRBV6-1 and TRBJ1-2; TRBD1 matches at 9 bases. Germline loops: CDR1 MNHNS, CDR2 SASEGT. The CDR3 is 14 amino acids. The V and J ends lost 2 bases and 7 bases, in that order; junction bases with no gene match: 5. The CDR3 region has the DNA TGTGCCAGCAGTGAACGGGGGACAGGGTTTGGCTACACCTTC. Protein product: CASSERGTGFGYTF.

The rearrangement joins TRBV12-3 or TRBV12-4 to TRBJ1-6; no clear D gene. Trimming cost V 6 bases and J 8 bases, with 11 bases left between them. CDR3 length equals 13 residues. CDR3 loop: CASSQVRDSPLHF. For the CDR3, the DNA is TGTGCCAGCAGCCAAGTCCGGGATTCACCCCTCCACTTT.

The CDR3 DNA follows: TGTGCCAGTAGTGGGCCCAAATCCTCCTACAATGAGCAGTTCTTC. It is translated as CASSGPKSSYNEQFF. The chain is built from TRBV19 and TRBJ2-1, with D hard to call. Trimming pared 5 bases from V and 0 bases from J, leaving 11 bases between. The germline CDR1 and CDR2 sequences are LNHDA and SQIVND (reference sequence). The CDR3 has 15 residues. Full variable domain (rest looked up from reference TRBV19 and TRBJ2-1): DGGITQSPKYLFRKEGQNVTLSCEQNLNHDAMYWYRQDPGQGLRLIYYSQIVNDFQKGDIAEGYSVSREKKESFPLTVTSAQKNPTAFYLCASSGPKSSYNEQFFGPGTRLTVL.

The V and J genes are TRBV10-3 and TRBJ1-5; 8 positions match TRBD1. With 10 bases clipped from V and 3 bases from J, the junction kept 8 bases outside the gene matches. The CDR3 runs to 14 residues. Germline loops: CDR1 ENHRY, CDR2 SYGVKD. The CDR3 protein is CASRTGIDNQPQHF. CDR3 in DNA: TGTGCCAGCCGGACAGGGATTGACAATCAGCCCCAGCATTTT.

The chain links TRBV29-1 to TRBJ2-5; TRBD1 is a possible D gene (6 bases). Germline V gene lookup returns CDR1 SQVTM and CDR2 ANQGSEA. With 8 bases removed from V and 1 base from J, the gap between germline ends came to 17 bases. The CDR3 loop spans 14 amino acids. The CDR3 is CSTKSGTIQETQYF. CDR3 DNA: TGCAGCACCAAGTCAGGGACAATCCAAGAGACCCAGTACTTC.

The chain is built from TRBV6-5 and TRBJ2-3; 8 nucleotides match TRBD2. There are 15 residues in the CDR3. The V and J ends lost 9 bases and 0 bases, in that order; junction bases with no gene match: 8. Germline V gene lookup returns CDR1 MNHEY and CDR2 SVGAGI. This CDR3 reads CASRLGLASTDTQYF. The CDR3 DNA follows: TGTGCCAGTCGCCTCGGACTAGCAAGCACAGATACGCAGTATTTT.

The chain employs TRBV4-1 and TRBJ1-1; D is undetermined. V shed 0 bases and J shed 3 bases, with 14 bases lying between them. Germline CDR1 MGHRA, CDR2 YSYEKL. CDR3 length: 16 amino acids. The CDR3 coding sequence is TGCGCCAGCAGCCAAGATTCGGTCCGGGGTTACACTGAAGCTTTCTTT. Its protein product is CASSQDSVRGYTEAFF.

This clone was recorded only once. This sequence joins TRBV7-9 and TRBJ2-5; D not resolved. In germline, CDR1 is SEHNR, CDR2 FQNEAQ (reference sequence). The ends were cut back, 5 bases at V and 5 bases at J, with 12 bases in the middle. This CDR3 has 13 residues. The CDR3, as DNA: TGTGCCAGCAGCCCCCAGGCAGCTGAGACCCAGTACTTC. Its translation is CASSPQAAETQYF.

V gene TRBV19 combines with J gene TRBJ1-3; 7 bases fit TRBD1. The V and J ends lost 7 bases and 0 bases, in that order; junction bases with no gene match: 12. CDR3 length: 17 residues. CDR1 is LNHDA, CDR2 SQIVND, per germline (reference sequence). The chain's CDR3 is CASTGQSPIISGNTIYF. In DNA form, the CDR3 reads TGTGCCAGTACGGGACAGAGTCCCATCATCTCTGGAAACACCATATATTTT.

This sequence joins TRBV19 and TRBJ1-2, with 7 bases lining up with TRBD1. CDR1 and CDR2 from the germline V gene are LNHDA and SQIVND (reference sequence). The CDR3 is 14 amino acids. The junction had 4 bases not matched to a gene; V was cut back by 5 bases and J by 1 base. The CDR3, as DNA: TGTGCCAGTAGTTTTGCAGGGGGTAACTATGGCTACACCTTC. This translates into CASSFAGGNYGYTF.

J is TRBJ1-1 and V is TRBV27; D uncertain. The germline V gene has CDR1 MNHEY and CDR2 SMNVEV (reference sequence). V was pared by 4 bases and J by 1 base, with 16 bases between. The CDR3 length is 16 residues. CDR3 sequence (DNA): TGTGCCAGCAGTTCTGGACTCTTCGGGGAGAACACTGAAGCTTTCTTT. It encodes CASSSGLFGENTEAFF.

The CDR3 is CASSLGWGGGLETQYF. In nucleotides, the CDR3 is TGTGCCAGCAGCTTAGGATGGGGCGGTGGGCTAGAGACCCAGTACTTC. The V call is TRBV7-2, the J call TRBJ2-5, with a tentative D call TRBD1 (5 bases). Trimming left V 1 base short and J 4 bases short, with 16 bases between. The CDR3 is made up of 16 amino acids. From germline, CDR1 is SGHTA and CDR2 FQGNSA.

The chain combines TRBV7-8 with TRBJ1-1, with unresolved D. V shed 4 bases and J shed 5 bases, with 20 bases lying between them. The CDR3 loop spans 16 amino acids. Germline lookup yields CDR1 SGHVS and CDR2 FQNEAQ. The CDR3 loop reads CASSSLGRAGGTEAFF. For the CDR3, the DNA is TGTGCCAGCAGCTCGCTCGGGAGGGCAGGCGGAACTGAAGCTTTCTTT.